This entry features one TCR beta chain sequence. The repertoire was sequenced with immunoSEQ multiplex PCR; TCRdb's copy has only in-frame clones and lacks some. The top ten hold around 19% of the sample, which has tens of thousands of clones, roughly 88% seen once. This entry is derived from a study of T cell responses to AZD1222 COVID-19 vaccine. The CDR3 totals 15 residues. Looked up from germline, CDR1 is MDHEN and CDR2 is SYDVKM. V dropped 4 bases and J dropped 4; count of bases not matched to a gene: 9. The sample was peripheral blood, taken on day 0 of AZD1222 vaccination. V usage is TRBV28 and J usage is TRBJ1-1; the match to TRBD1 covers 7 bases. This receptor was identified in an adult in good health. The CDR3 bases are TGTGCCAGCAGTTCCCCGACAGGGTGGAGCACTGAAGCTTTCTTT. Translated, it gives CASSSPTGWSTEAFF.